Described below is a single TCR beta chain sequence and its context. This entry comes from a study of glioma-infiltrating T cells. Using RNA template, CDR3s of TCR alpha and beta were amplified with iRepertoire arm-PCR. From the multiplex PCR reads, TCRdb called clonotypes with MiXCR, one entry per CDR3 protein. In the table there are fewer than 200,000 distinct CDR3 sequences, roughly 45% of which are singletons. Germline CDR1 reads MNHEY; CDR2 reads SMNVEV (reference sequence). This CDR3 spans 16 amino acids. The TCR was taken from a human donor with low-grade glioma or glioblastoma, undergoing nonglioma brain surgery, or in good health (not recorded which). The sequencing input was glioma tissue, nonneoplastic brain tissue, or PBMCs (not recorded which). The chain joins TRBV27 to TRBJ2-7, with 14 bases matching TRBD2. The CDR3 loop is CDISLSGLAGGYEQYF. The CDR3 region has the DNA TGTGACATCAGTTTAAGTGGACTAGCGGGAGGTTACGAGCAGTACTTC.